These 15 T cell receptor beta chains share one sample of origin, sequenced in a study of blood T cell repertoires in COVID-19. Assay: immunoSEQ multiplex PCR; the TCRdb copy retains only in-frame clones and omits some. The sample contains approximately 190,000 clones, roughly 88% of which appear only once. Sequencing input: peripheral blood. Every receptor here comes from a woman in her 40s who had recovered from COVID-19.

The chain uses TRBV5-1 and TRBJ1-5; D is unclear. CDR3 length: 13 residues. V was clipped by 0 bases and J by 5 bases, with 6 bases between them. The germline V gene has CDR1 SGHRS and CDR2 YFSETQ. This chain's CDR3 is CASSLAVDQPQHF. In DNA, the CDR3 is TGCGCCAGCAGCTTGGCCGTCGATCAGCCCCAGCATTTT.

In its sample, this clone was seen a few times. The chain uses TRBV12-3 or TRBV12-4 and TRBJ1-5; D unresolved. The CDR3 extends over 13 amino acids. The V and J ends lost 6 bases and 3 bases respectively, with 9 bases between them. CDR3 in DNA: TGTGCCAGCAGACGAGGGATCAATCAGCCCCAGCATTTT. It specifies CASRRGINQPQHF.

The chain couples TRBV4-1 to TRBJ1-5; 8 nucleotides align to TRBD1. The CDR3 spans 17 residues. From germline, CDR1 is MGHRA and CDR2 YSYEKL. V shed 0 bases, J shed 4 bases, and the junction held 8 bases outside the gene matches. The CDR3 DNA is TGCGCCAGCAGCCAAGACCCCCGGACAGGGCATAATCAGCCCCAGCATTTT. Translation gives CASSQDPRTGHNQPQHF.

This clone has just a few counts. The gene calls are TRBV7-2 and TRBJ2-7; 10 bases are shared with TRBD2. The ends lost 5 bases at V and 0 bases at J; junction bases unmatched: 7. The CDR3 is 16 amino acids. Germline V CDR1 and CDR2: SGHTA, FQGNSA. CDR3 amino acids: CASSIGPSGSSYEQYF. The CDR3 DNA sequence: TGTGCCAGCAGCATAGGCCCTAGCGGGAGCTCCTACGAGCAGTACTTC.

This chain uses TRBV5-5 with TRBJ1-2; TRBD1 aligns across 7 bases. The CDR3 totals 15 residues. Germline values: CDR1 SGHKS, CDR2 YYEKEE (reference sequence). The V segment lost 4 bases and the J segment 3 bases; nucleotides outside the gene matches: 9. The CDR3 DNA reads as TGTGCCAGCAGCGGGGGACAGTCCTTCGACTATGGCTACACCTTC. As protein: CASSGGQSFDYGYTF.

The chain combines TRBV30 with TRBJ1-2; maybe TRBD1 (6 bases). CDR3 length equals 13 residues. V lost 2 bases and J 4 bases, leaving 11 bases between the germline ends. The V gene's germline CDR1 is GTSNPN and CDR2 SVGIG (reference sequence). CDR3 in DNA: TGTGCCTGGAGTAGGGGGTCCCTCTATGGCTACACCTTC. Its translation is CAWSRGSLYGYTF.

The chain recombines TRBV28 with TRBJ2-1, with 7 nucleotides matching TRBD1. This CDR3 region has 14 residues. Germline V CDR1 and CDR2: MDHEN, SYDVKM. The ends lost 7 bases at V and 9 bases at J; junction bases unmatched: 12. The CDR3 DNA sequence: TGTGCCAGCAACGGAGCGACAGGGACGGGTGAGCAGTTCTTC. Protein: CASNGATGTGEQFF.

The DNA of the CDR3 is TGTGCCAGCAGCCTTAATTCCCGGACAGCTACCGGGGAGCTGTTTTTT. It encodes CASSLNSRTATGELFF. The chain recombines TRBV4-2 with TRBJ2-2; D possibly corresponds to TRBD1 (6 bases). The V end lost 4 bases, the J end lost 5 bases, and 17 bases lay between the germline ends. Germline values: CDR1 LGHNA, CDR2 YNFKEQ. CDR3 length: 16 residues.

CDR3 nucleotides: TGTGCCTGGAGTGTAGGCCTCGTGACCCGACGGAGGGATGAGCAGTTCTTC. Translating gives CAWSVGLVTRRRDEQFF. V usage is TRBV30 and J usage is TRBJ2-1; D perhaps matches TRBD2 (6 bases). CDR3 length: 17 residues. Germline V gives CDR1 GTSNPN, CDR2 SVGIG (reference sequence). V lost 0 bases to trimming and J lost 8 bases, with 23 bases between them.

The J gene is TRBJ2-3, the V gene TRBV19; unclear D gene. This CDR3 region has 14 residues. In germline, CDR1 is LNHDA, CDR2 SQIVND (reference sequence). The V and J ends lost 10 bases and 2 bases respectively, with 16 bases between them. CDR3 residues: CATGVGLTTDTQYF. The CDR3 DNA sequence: TGTGCCACCGGCGTTGGGCTAACCACAGATACGCAGTATTTT.

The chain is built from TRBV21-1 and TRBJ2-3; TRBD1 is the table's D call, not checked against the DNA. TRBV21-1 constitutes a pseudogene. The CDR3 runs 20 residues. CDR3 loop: CASSKNGELSQGRSTDTQYF. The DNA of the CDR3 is TGTGCCAGCAGCAAAAATGGGGAACTTTCACAGGGTCGGAGCACAGATACGCAGTATTTT.

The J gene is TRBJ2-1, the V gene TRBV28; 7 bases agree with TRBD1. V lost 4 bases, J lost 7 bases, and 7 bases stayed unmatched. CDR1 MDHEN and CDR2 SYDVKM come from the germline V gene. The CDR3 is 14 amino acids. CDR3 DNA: TGTGCCAGCAGTTCCCGACAGGGTAGGAATGAGCAGTTCTTC. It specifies CASSSRQGRNEQFF.

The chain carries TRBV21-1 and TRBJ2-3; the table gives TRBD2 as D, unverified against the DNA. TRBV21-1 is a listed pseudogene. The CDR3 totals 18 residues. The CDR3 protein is CASSKAGLAGGDTDTQYF. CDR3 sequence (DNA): TGTGCCAGCAGCAAAGCGGGACTAGCGGGAGGAGACACAGATACGCAGTATTTT.

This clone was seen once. CDR3 nucleotide sequence: TGTGCCAGTAGTAAGGCACAGAGTACGCAGTATTTT. Amino acids: CASSKAQSTQYF. This chain joins TRBV19 and TRBJ2-3; unclear D gene. This CDR3 has 12 amino acids. The V end lost 4 bases, the J end lost 8 bases, and 10 bases lay between the germline ends. Germline-derived CDR1 and CDR2 are LNHDA and SQIVND (reference sequence).

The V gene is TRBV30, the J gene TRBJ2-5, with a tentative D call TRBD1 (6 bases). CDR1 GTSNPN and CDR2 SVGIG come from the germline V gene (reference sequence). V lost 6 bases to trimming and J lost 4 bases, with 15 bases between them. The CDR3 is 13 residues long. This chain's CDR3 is CACSGVRTETQYF. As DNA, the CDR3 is TGTGCCTGCTCAGGGGTTAGAACAGAGACCCAGTACTTC.